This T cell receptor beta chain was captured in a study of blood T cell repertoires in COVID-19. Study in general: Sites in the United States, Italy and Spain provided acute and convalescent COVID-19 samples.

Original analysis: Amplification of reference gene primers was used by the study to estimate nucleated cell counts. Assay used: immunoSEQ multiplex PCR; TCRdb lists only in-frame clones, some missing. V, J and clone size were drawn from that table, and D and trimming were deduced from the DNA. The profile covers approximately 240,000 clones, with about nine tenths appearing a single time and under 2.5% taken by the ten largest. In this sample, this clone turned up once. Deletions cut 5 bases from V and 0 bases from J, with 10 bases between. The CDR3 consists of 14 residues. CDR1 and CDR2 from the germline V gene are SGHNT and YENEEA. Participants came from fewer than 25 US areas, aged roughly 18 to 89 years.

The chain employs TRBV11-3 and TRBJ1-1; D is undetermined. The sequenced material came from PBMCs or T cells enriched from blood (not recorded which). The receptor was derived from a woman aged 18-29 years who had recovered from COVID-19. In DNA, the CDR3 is TGTGCCAGCAGCCCCCGGAGAGTGAACACTGAAGCTTTCTTT. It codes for CASSPRRVNTEAFF.